This TCR beta chain derives from a study of blood T cells in healthy people across ages. For the second PCR, which ran for about 6 to 12 cycles, a sample-barcoded 5' primer and a J-beta primer mix were used. TCRdb reprocessed the 5' RACE reads with MiXCR, giving one entry per CDR3 protein. Altogether about 650,000 distinct CDR3 sequences are present, 32% being singletons, with the ten largest covering approximately 15%. This clonotype was recorded at least ten times. The germline V gene has CDR1 MNHEY and CDR2 SVGEGT. Trimming cost V 4 bases and J 5 bases, with 8 bases left between them. This CDR3 is 12 amino acids long.

Input material: blood. V usage is TRBV6-2 or TRBV6-3 and J usage is TRBJ1-2; D gene unclear. The receptor was isolated from a woman at least 80 years old in good health. CDR3 sequence reads: CASSSVGYGYTF. CDR3 sequence (DNA): TGTGCCAGCAGTTCGGTTGGATATGGCTACACCTTC.